This entry is about one T cell receptor (beta chain). These data are taken from a study of blood T cell repertoires in COVID-19. Study context: The study drew acute and convalescent COVID-19 samples from the United States, Italy and Spain. PBMCs, B-cell-depleted T cells, or T cells provided the cDNA or gDNA that made up the material.

The authors' processing: Nucleated cell number was recorded as an estimate derived from reference gene primer amplification. TCRdb keeps only in-frame clones here, not all; method: immunoSEQ multiplex PCR. Clonal size and the V and J genes are those of that table, whereas D and trimming came from the DNA. The profile shows approximately 180,000 clones, roughly 82% of them singletons. V lost 6 bases to trimming and J lost 4 bases, with 17 bases between them. Per the germline V gene, CDR1 is SGHNT and CDR2 is YYREEE (reference sequence). This CDR3 region has 16 residues. Sequencing input: peripheral blood. The sequence came from a woman in her 70s with acute or convalescent COVID-19. This chain connects TRBV5-4 to TRBJ2-6, with D possibly TRBD1 on 5 matching bases. The DNA for the CDR3 is TGTGCCAGCAACCTAAATCAGGGAACGGGGGCCAACGTCCTGACTTTC. Its translation: CASNLNQGTGANVLTF.